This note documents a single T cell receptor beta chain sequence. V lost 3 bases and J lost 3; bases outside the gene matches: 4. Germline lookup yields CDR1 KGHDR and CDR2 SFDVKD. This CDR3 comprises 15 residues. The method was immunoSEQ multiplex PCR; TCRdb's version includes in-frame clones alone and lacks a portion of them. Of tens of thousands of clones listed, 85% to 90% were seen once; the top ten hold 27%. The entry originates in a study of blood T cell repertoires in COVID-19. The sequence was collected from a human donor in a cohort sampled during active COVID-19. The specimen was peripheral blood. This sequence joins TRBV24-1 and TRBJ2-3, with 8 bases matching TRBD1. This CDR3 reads CATSDPDRGTDTQYF. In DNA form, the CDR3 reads TGTGCCACCAGTGATCCCGACAGGGGAACAGATACGCAGTATTTT.